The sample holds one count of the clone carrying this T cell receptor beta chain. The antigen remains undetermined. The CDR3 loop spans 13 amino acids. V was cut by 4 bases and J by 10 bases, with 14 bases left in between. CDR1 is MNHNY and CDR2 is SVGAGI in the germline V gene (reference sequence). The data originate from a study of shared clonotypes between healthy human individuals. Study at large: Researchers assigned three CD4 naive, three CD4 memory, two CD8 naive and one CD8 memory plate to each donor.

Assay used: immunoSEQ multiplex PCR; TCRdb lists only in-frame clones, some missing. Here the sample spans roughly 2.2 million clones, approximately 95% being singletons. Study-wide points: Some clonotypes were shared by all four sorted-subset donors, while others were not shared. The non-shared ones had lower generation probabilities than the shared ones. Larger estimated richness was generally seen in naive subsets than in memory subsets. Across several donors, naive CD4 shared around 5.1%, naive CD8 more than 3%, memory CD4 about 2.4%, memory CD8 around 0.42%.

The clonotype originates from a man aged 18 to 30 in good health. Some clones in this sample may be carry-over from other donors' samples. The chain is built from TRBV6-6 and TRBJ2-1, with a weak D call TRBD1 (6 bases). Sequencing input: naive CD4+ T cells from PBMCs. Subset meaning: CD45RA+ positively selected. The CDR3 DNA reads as TGTGCCAGCAGTTCACCGACCGGACAGGAGCAGTTCTTC. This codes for CASSSPTGQEQFF.